A single sample gave rise to the 9 T cell receptor beta chains below, sequenced in a study of early T cells in non-severe SARS-CoV-2 infection. A single record per CDR3 protein comes from TCRdb applying MiXCR to the 5' RACE reads. This table has approximately 80,000 distinct CDR3 sequences, about 11% appearing once. The sample here was whole blood, taken at baseline. The source of these receptors is an adult who was a healthcare worker with PCR-confirmed SARS-CoV-2 infection or an uninfected control (not recorded which).

This clonotype was found many times. The chain links TRBV18 to TRBJ2-5; 7 bases map to TRBD1. The CDR3 runs 13 residues. V lost 8 bases, J lost 2 bases, and 5 bases stayed unmatched. Germline V gives CDR1 KGHSH, CDR2 LQKENI. The CDR3 nucleotides are TGTGCCAGCGCCGGGACAGATCAAGAGACCCAGTACTTC. Its translation: CASAGTDQETQYF. Complete variable domain (other parts from reference TRBV18 and TRBJ2-5): NAGVMQNPRHLVRRRGQEARLRCSPMKGHSHVYWYRQLPEEGLKFMVYLQKENIIDESGMPKERFSAEFPKEGPSILRIQQVVRGDSAAYFCASAGTDQETQYFGPGTRLLVL.

This clonotype turned up a few times. The genes are TRBV11-2 and TRBJ2-7; the match to TRBD2 covers 9 bases. This CDR3 spans 15 amino acids. The germline V gene encodes CDR1 SGHAT and CDR2 FQNNGV. Trimming removed 5 bases from V and 2 bases from J; junction bases left unmatched: 7. CDR3 protein: CASSVSGGSPYEQYF. CDR3 nucleotide sequence: TGTGCCAGCAGCGTCAGCGGGGGGTCCCCCTACGAGCAGTACTTC.

The chain uses TRBV20-1 and TRBJ2-2; 9 bases agree with TRBD2. Trimming removed 2 bases from V and 4 bases from J; junction bases left unmatched: 11. The CDR3 is made up of 17 amino acids. CDR1 and CDR2 from the germline V gene are DFQATT and SNEGSKA (reference sequence). The CDR3 bases are TGCAGTGCTAGATTTGCCAGCGGGGGGACTACCACCGGGGAGCTGTTTTTT. Its translation: CSARFASGGTTTGELFF.

The chain links TRBV29-1 to TRBJ2-7; 8 positions match TRBD1. Germline CDR1 and CDR2: SQVTM and ANQGSEA. CDR3 length equals 13 residues. V was clipped by 7 bases and J by 2 bases; unmatched bases: 7. The CDR3 protein is CSARTGNTYEQYF. Here the CDR3 DNA reads TGCAGCGCCAGGACAGGGAATACCTACGAGCAGTACTTC.

This clonotype was found many times. This chain connects TRBV2 to TRBJ2-2, with D possibly matching TRBD1 (5 bases). The germline V gene has CDR1 SNHLY and CDR2 FYNNEI. V gave up 7 bases and J gave up 1 base, with 13 bases separating them. The CDR3 contains 15 residues. The CDR3 region is CASIGQGQNTGELFF. The CDR3, as DNA: TGTGCCAGCATTGGCCAGGGCCAGAACACCGGGGAGCTGTTTTTT.

The V gene is TRBV10-3, the J gene TRBJ2-7; perhaps D is TRBD1 or TRBD2 (6 bases each). The germline V gene encodes CDR1 ENHRY and CDR2 SYGVKD. Trimming cost V 7 bases and J 1 base, with 23 bases left between them. This CDR3 comprises 17 residues. This CDR3 reads CAIMAWGGTLNSYEQYF. Here the CDR3 DNA reads TGTGCCATCATGGCGTGGGGCGGGACACTGAATTCCTACGAGCAGTACTTC.

At least ten counts were recorded for this clonotype. The chain is built from TRBV11-2 and TRBJ2-1; D is uncertain. Germline V gene lookup returns CDR1 SGHAT and CDR2 FQNNGV. The CDR3 covers 15 residues. Trimming removed 3 bases from V and 0 bases from J, with 9 bases in between. CDR3 in amino acids: CASSFWQNSYNEQFF. The CDR3 DNA follows: TGTGCCAGCAGCTTTTGGCAGAACTCCTACAATGAGCAGTTCTTC.

This clonotype was picked up a small number of times. J is TRBJ1-2 and V is TRBV2; D remains ambiguous. In germline, CDR1 is SNHLY, CDR2 FYNNEI. The CDR3 length is 14 residues. Trimming removed 3 bases from V and 0 bases from J, with 8 bases in between. The CDR3 here is CASSDSGANYGYTF. Written as DNA, the CDR3 is TGTGCCAGCAGTGACAGTGGCGCTAACTATGGCTACACCTTC.

The V call is TRBV5-5, the J call TRBJ1-1; tentatively, D is TRBD1 (6 bases). Per germline, CDR1 SGHKS and CDR2 YYEKEE (reference sequence). Between the trimmed V and J ends, which lost 3 bases and 1 base, there was a span of 7 bases. The CDR3 has 13 residues. The CDR3 is CASSSTGNTEAFF. In DNA, the CDR3 is TGTGCCAGCAGCTCGACAGGGAACACTGAAGCTTTCTTT.